This T cell receptor beta chain is drawn from a study of OX40 agonist ivuxolimab in advanced cancers. Broadly, across the study: Ivuxolimab, which targeted the costimulatory receptor OX40 (CD134), was an agonistic, fully human IgG2 monoclonal antibody. Intravenous ivuxolimab was administered to patients every 2 weeks at six dose levels: 0.01, 0.1, 0.3, 1.5, 3 and 10 mg/kg. Among the roughly 50 dose-escalation patients, some 20 had hepatocellular carcinoma, around 15 melanoma, 9 renal cell carcinoma and 9 head and neck cancer. In the dose-escalation cohort, around four fifths of patients were male, and the mean age was around 60 years, with a range of about 23 to 90. Patients were allowed to have had prior anti-PD-1, anti-PD-L1 or anti-CTLA-4 therapy, and 40% to 45% of the dose-escalation patients had been treated with checkpoint inhibitors. Three dose-escalation patients achieved partial responses, one with hepatocellular carcinoma and two with cutaneous melanoma. Peripheral TCRbeta sequencing aimed to test whether ivuxolimab altered TCR sequence diversity and caused clonal T-cell expansion. The paper describes the monotherapy dose-escalation part (N ≈ 51 patients) of the phase I trial of ivuxolimab.

On this clone itself: What antigen it recognizes has not been identified. The input lacks base qualities; no much larger clone sits a single base away.

The trial excluded patients who had a history of autoimmune disease or who were on systemic immunosuppression. Peripheral blood for TCR sequencing was collected from all dose cohorts at baseline, on cycle 4 day 1, and on cycle 7 day 1. The samples were drawn from a first-in-human, open-label, multicenter phase I dose-escalation trial of ivuxolimab. Adults with locally advanced or metastatic melanoma, renal cell, hepatocellular, or head and neck squamous cell carcinoma were enrolled in the trial. Before TCR sequencing, CD4+ and CD8+ T cells were separately sorted from peripheral blood. Study-wide conclusions, independent of this receptor: In the 0.1-3.0 mg/kg groups, partial responders had among the lowest normalized peripheral clonal expansion, particularly in CD8+ T cells. Clonal expansion of both CD4+ and CD8+ blood T cells was observed from baseline to week 6 at doses 0.1 to 3.0 mg/kg. Low levels of normalized T-cell clonal expansion were also seen in some patients who did not respond. On average, CD8+ T cells showed more expanded clones than CD4+ T cells after ivuxolimab. The antigen specificity of the peripheral T cells that underwent clonal expansion was not determined.

To sequence the TCRbeta CDR3 region, genomic DNA was isolated from the sorted cells. The immunoSEQ Assay was used for sequencing of TCRbeta CDR3 regions. Here the immuneACCESS table is served through TCRdb, limited to in-frame sequences with V and J called. Missing clones are a known gap in these copies; in checked studies unresolved V genes cover under half, and the rest lacks a known reason. This sample holds tens of thousands of clones; over 80% were observed only once. Of the sample, about 5.2% falls within the top ten clones. After removal of 0 bases from V and 11 bases from J, the junction retains 7 bases not matched to a gene. The CDR3 numbers 13 residues from cysteine through phenylalanine. Of all the DNA, just the CDR3 is kept, 39 bases in frame from base 1. CDR1 and CDR2 are read off the germline V gene as SGHRS and YFSETQ.

The material was CD4+ or CD8+ T cells sorted from blood, obtained in a trial of the OX40 agonist ivuxolimab. The V gene is TRBV5-1 and the J gene is TRBJ2-5; 7 bases in the middle match TRBD2. This sequence originates from an adult with an advanced solid tumor such as melanoma, head and neck, liver or kidney cancer. The CDR3 has the sequence CASSLERGGEQYF. The nucleotides are TGCGCCAGCAGCTTGGAAAGGGGAGGGGAGCAGTACTTC.